The next 27 T cell receptor beta chains were all read from a single sample in a study of blood T cells in healthy people across ages (dated by TCRdb to about 2015). Libraries were prepared through 5' RACE. Sequencing took place on an Illumina HiSeq 2500. A second PCR of roughly 6 to 12 cycles was run with a J-beta primer mix and a sample-barcoded 5' primer. TCRdb trimmed public reads at Q25 via fastp, called clones via MiXCR and kept in-frame beta chains. Rows with a matching CDR3 protein are joined into one entry that keeps the most common DNA and genes. The sample contains about 650,000 distinct CDR3 sequences, 32% of them found a single time. The ten largest account for 15% of the sample. The sample consisted of blood. The receptors were sampled from a woman aged 80 or over in good health. Donor details come from another sample of the same person, matched by shared clones.

With respect to this clonotype: A clone one base away is much larger, so this may be a read error. This sequence joins TRBV9 and TRBJ2-5; D possibly corresponds to TRBD2 (6 bases). V shed 0 bases and J shed 11 bases, with 20 bases lying between them. Per the germline V gene, CDR1 is SGDLS and CDR2 is YYNGEE. The CDR3 runs 15 residues. The CDR3 nucleotides are TGTGCCAGCAGCGTAGATCCGGGACTTGACAATGAGCAGTACTTC. Its protein product is CASSVDPGLDNEQYF.

This clonotype was counted many times. This chain joins TRBV5-1 and TRBJ2-5; possibly TRBD1 or TRBD2 for D (6 bases each). The last part of the DNA fits TRBJ2-7 better; the J call may be wrong. CDR3 length: 13 residues. The germline V gene has CDR1 SGHRS and CDR2 YFSETQ. The CDR3 loop reads CASSPSRGREQYF. The CDR3 coding sequence is TGCGCCAGCAGCCCGTCCCGGGGGCGCGAGCAGTACTTC.

The chain uses TRBV7-2 and TRBJ2-1; D unresolved. Germline lookup yields CDR1 SGHTA and CDR2 FQGNSA. This CDR3 has 13 amino acids. Deletions cut 3 bases from V and 5 bases from J, with 8 bases between. The CDR3 region has the DNA TGTGCCAGCAGCTTCCCGAATAACAATGAGCAGTTCTTC. It encodes CASSFPNNNEQFF.

This clonotype was picked up many times. The genes are TRBV14 and TRBJ2-5; a possible D gene is TRBD2 (7 bases). V lost 4 bases and J 4 bases, leaving 13 bases between the germline ends. This CDR3 spans 14 amino acids. CDR1 is SGHDN, CDR2 FVKESK, per germline. For the CDR3, the DNA is TGTGCCAGCAGCCCCCCTAGGGGGGGAGAGACCCAGTACTTC. This codes for CASSPPRGGETQYF.

This clonotype was observed a few times. This may stem from a read error, because a much larger clone lies one nucleotide away. This chain joins TRBV6-5 and TRBJ2-3, with D unclear. The CDR3 has 19 residues. Germline V gene data show CDR1 as MNHEY and CDR2 as SVGAGI. V was trimmed by 2 bases and J by 0 bases, leaving 21 bases between them. The CDR3 bases are TGTGCCAGCAGTTACAATCGAATGGGAATCCCTCCTAGCACAGATACGCAGTATTTT. Translation: CASSYNRMGIPPSTDTQYF.

The chain uses TRBV12-3 or TRBV12-4 and TRBJ2-4; 8 bases are shared with TRBD2. The DNA end lines up better with TRBJ2-7; the J call may be wrong. The CDR3 extends over 14 amino acids. Here the CDR3 reads CASRWGGGSYEQYF. For the CDR3, the DNA is TGTGCCAGCAGGTGGGGCGGGGGGAGCTACGAGCAGTACTTC.

This clonotype was found many times. The rearrangement joins TRBV20-1 to TRBJ1-2; D is unresolved. Per the germline V gene, CDR1 is DFQATT and CDR2 is SNEGSKA (reference sequence). With 8 bases removed from V and 3 bases from J, the gap between germline ends came to 7 bases. The CDR3 contains 10 residues. Here the CDR3 reads CSTRDYGYTF. The CDR3 bases are TGCAGTACCCGGGACTATGGCTACACCTTC.

This clonotype was counted ten times or more. The genes are TRBV7-9 and TRBJ1-1; maybe TRBD1 (6 bases). The germline gives CDR1 SEHNR, CDR2 FQNEAQ (reference sequence). The CDR3 loop spans 11 amino acids. V dropped 8 bases and J dropped 11 bases, with 15 bases sitting between them. The CDR3: CASERTEEAFF. The CDR3 coding sequence is TGTGCCAGCGAACGGACAGAAGAGGCTTTCTTT.

This clonotype was picked up one time. A much larger clone sits a single nucleotide away, making a read error possible. The rearrangement links TRBV29-1 to TRBJ1-1; maybe TRBD1 (5 bases). Germline V gene lookup returns CDR1 SQVTM and CDR2 ANQGSEA. The CDR3 is 13 amino acids. In nucleotides, the CDR3 is TGCAGCGTCGAGGGGCCCTTGAGAACTGGAGCTTTCTTT. Translation: CSVEGPLRTGAFF.

This clonotype was seen repeatedly, ten times or more. This chain joins TRBV2 and TRBJ2-7, with D uncertain. The V end lost 8 bases, the J end lost 4 bases, and 12 bases lay between the germline ends. Germline CDR1 SNHLY, CDR2 FYNNEI. CDR3 length: 12 amino acids. The CDR3 nucleotides read TGTGCCAGCGGAAGGGAACAGTACGAGCAGTACTTC. Translation: CASGREQYEQYF.

This clonotype was observed many times. This chain connects TRBV28 to TRBJ1-5; D is possibly TRBD1 (5 bases). CDR1 and CDR2 (germline): MDHEN, SYDVKM. V was cut by 7 bases and J by 7 bases, with 20 bases left in between. The CDR3 extends over 15 amino acids. The CDR3 is CASIRSGGREQPQHF. CDR3 in DNA: TGTGCCAGCATTCGGTCGGGGGGAAGAGAACAGCCCCAGCATTTT.

J is TRBJ1-5 and V is TRBV3-1; D ambiguous. V was shortened by 4 bases and J by 5 bases, with 12 bases between the two germline ends. CDR1 and CDR2 (germline): LGHDT, YNNKEL (reference sequence). CDR3 length: 14 amino acids. The CDR3 reads CASSPRWTDQPQHF. As DNA, the CDR3 is TGTGCCAGCAGCCCGCGGTGGACTGATCAGCCCCAGCATTTT. The variable domain in full, completed from reference TRBV3-1 and TRBJ1-5, reads DTAVSQTPKYLVTQMGNDKSIKCEQNLGHDTMYWYKQDSKKFLKIMFSYNNKELIINETVPNRFSPKSPDKAHLNLHINSLELGDSAVYFCASSPRWTDQPQHFGDGTRLSIL.

This clonotype was observed many times. A read error may be the cause here, since a much bigger clone is one base away. The chain uses TRBV29-1 and TRBJ1-2; tentatively, D is TRBD1 (5 bases). Per the germline V gene, CDR1 is SQVTM and CDR2 is ANQGSEA. The V gene lost 4 bases and the J gene lost 8 bases, with 11 bases spanning the gap. This CDR3 is built from 11 residues. This CDR3 reads CSVGGGLGYTF. CDR3 sequence (DNA): TGCAGCGTTGGGGGGGGATTGGGCTACACCTTC.

The chain is built from TRBV7-2 and TRBJ2-5; possible D gene TRBD2, 6 bases. Germline V gene data show CDR1 as SGHTA and CDR2 as FQGNSA. This CDR3 comprises 13 residues. The germline V and J ends were trimmed by 0 bases and 13 bases, with 15 bases remaining between them. The CDR3: CASSLAASDLGYF. CDR3 nucleotides: TGTGCCAGCAGCTTAGCGGCTAGCGATCTGGGGTACTTC.

This clonotype was recorded a few times. The chain is built from TRBV6-5 and TRBJ2-3; D may correspond to TRBD1 or TRBD2 (6 bases each). The germline V gene encodes CDR1 MNHEY and CDR2 SVGAGI. V lost 2 bases, J lost 4 bases, and 13 bases lay in between. CDR3 length: 15 amino acids. CDR3 bases: TGTGCCAGCAGTTACAGCTTCGGGGGCGCAGATACGCAGTATTTT. This translates into CASSYSFGGADTQYF.

This clonotype was detected ten times or more. The chain is built from TRBV20-1 and TRBJ2-7; TRBD2 is a possible D gene (6 bases). V was cut by 3 bases and J by 2 bases, with 11 bases left in between. This CDR3 comprises 13 residues. The germline V gene has CDR1 DFQATT and CDR2 SNEGSKA (reference sequence). CDR3 sequence reads: CSARTGVAYEQYF. In DNA form, the CDR3 reads TGCAGTGCTAGGACGGGGGTTGCCTACGAGCAGTACTTC.

This clonotype occurred many times. This rearrangement joins TRBV9 to TRBJ2-1; perhaps TRBD2 as D (5 bases). Germline loops: CDR1 SGDLS, CDR2 YYNGEE. V was trimmed by 0 bases and J by 13 bases, leaving 20 bases between them. The CDR3 covers 15 residues. The CDR3 region is CASSVGARGWGEQFF. The CDR3 DNA reads TGTGCCAGCAGCGTAGGCGCGAGAGGGTGGGGTGAACAGTTCTTC.

The chain employs TRBV7-9 and TRBJ1-6; TRBD1 is a possible D gene (5 bases). Germline assignment: CDR1 SEHNR and CDR2 FQNEAQ (reference sequence). V was clipped by 5 bases and J by 4 bases, with 21 bases between them. The CDR3 consists of 18 residues. CDR3 region: CASSPSKIQGGYNSPLHF. CDR3 sequence (DNA): TGTGCCAGCAGCCCCTCTAAGATCCAGGGAGGATATAATTCACCCCTCCACTTT.

A word on this clonotype: A read error is possible here, since a much larger clone lies one base away. The chain employs TRBV20-1 and TRBJ1-2, with D possibly being TRBD1 (6 bases). Trimming left V 0 bases short and J 6 bases short, with 23 bases between. The CDR3 consists of 17 residues. CDR1 and CDR2 from the germline V gene are DFQATT and SNEGSKA (reference sequence). This chain's CDR3 is CSARDSGRAGAMDGYTF. CDR3 DNA sequence: TGCAGTGCTAGAGACTCGGGCAGGGCAGGGGCCATGGATGGCTACACCTTC.

Note on this clonotype: A read error may explain this, as a much larger clone is one base away. This chain uses TRBV7-2 with TRBJ2-5; 8 bases match TRBD2. With 5 bases clipped from V and 11 bases from J, the junction kept 16 bases outside the gene matches. CDR1 and CDR2 (germline): SGHTA, FQGNSA. The CDR3 runs to 15 residues. CDR3 region: CASSLSGANFNEQYF. CDR3 nucleotides: TGTGCCAGCAGCCTTAGCGGGGCGAACTTCAATGAGCAGTACTTC.

CDR3 residues: CATSDPFEGTDTQYF. CDR3 DNA: TGTGCCACCAGTGACCCCTTTGAAGGGACAGATACGCAGTATTTT. The V and J genes are TRBV24-1 and TRBJ2-3; no definite D call. Germline lookup yields CDR1 KGHDR and CDR2 SFDVKD. Trimming pared 4 bases from V and 3 bases from J, leaving 13 bases between. This CDR3 has 15 residues.

The J gene is TRBJ1-1, the V gene TRBV7-3; D gene uncertain. The CDR3 consists of 17 residues. Trimming removed 5 bases from V and 1 base from J, with 20 bases in between. The germline CDR1 and CDR2 sequences are SGHTA and FQGTGA. CDR3 sequence: CASSTLPRIHSNTEAFF. The CDR3 region has the DNA TGTGCCAGCAGCACCCTGCCCCGGATTCACTCGAACACTGAAGCTTTCTTT.

This clonotype was detected a few times. A much larger clone differs by one base, so this may be a read error. The chain recombines TRBV7-9 with TRBJ2-7; no definite D call. This CDR3 spans 13 amino acids. V shed 3 bases and J shed 7 bases, with 13 bases lying between them. The germline gives CDR1 SEHNR, CDR2 FQNEAQ (reference sequence). The CDR3 nucleotides are TGTGCCAGCAGCTTCGAACTCGTATTTGAGCAGTACTTC. Translating gives CASSFELVFEQYF.

This clonotype was detected ten times or more. V gene TRBV7-2 combines with J gene TRBJ2-7; 7 bases are shared with TRBD2. CDR1 and CDR2 (germline): SGHTA, FQGNSA. J was trimmed by 0 bases and V by 5 bases; bases with no gene match: 4. The CDR3 loop spans 14 amino acids. The CDR3 spells CASSPGRTSYEQYF. CDR3 bases: TGTGCCAGCAGCCCCGGGAGGACCTCCTACGAGCAGTACTTC.

This clonotype showed up many times. The V call is TRBV4-3, the J call TRBJ2-5; a weak D match, TRBD2 (7 bases). The germline V and J ends were trimmed by 4 bases and 3 bases, with 15 bases remaining between them. Germline V CDR1 and CDR2: LGHNA, YSLEER. The CDR3 covers 15 residues. The CDR3 region is CASSRVGGLEETQYF. The DNA for the CDR3 is TGCGCCAGCAGCCGCGTGGGGGGGCTGGAAGAGACCCAGTACTTC.

This clonotype was seen only a few times. V gene TRBV20-1 combines with J gene TRBJ2-7; TRBD1 agrees at 7 bases. The CDR3 sequence is 17 residues long. CDR1 is DFQATT and CDR2 is SNEGSKA in the germline V gene (reference sequence). J lost 3 bases, V lost 0 bases, and 14 bases had no gene match. The CDR3 protein is CSARDGAGGKGGYEQYF. CDR3 DNA: TGCAGTGCTAGAGACGGGGCAGGGGGTAAAGGCGGCTACGAGCAGTACTTC.

The V and J genes are TRBV5-1 and TRBJ1-4; no definite D call. Germline loops: CDR1 SGHRS, CDR2 YFSETQ. The CDR3 runs to 17 residues. V gave up 0 bases and J gave up 0 bases, with 12 bases separating them. The CDR3 sequence: CASSLDLRPATNEKLFF. The CDR3 bases are TGCGCCAGCAGCTTGGACTTAAGGCCCGCAACTAATGAAAAACTGTTTTTT.